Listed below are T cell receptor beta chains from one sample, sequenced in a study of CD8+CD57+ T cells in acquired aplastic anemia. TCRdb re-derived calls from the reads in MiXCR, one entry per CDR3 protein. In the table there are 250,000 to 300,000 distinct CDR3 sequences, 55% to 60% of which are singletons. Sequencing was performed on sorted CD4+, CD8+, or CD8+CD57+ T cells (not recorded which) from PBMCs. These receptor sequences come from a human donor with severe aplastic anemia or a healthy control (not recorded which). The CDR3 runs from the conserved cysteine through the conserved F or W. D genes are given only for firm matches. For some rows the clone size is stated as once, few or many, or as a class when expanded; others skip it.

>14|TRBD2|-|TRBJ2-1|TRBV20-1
TGCAGTGTCATAGCGGGGAGGTCCTACAATGAGCAGTTCTTC
CSVIAGRSYNEQFF
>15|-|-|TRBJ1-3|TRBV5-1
TGCGCCAGCAGCTTGTCCCGATCCGTGACTAGCACCATATATTTT
CASSLSRSVTSTIYF
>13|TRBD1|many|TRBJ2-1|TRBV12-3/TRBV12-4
TGTGCCAGCAGTCCGACAGGGGGCGCTGAGCAGTTCTTC
CASSPTGGAEQFF
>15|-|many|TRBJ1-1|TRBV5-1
TGCGCCAGCAGCCCCACCCAACAGCAGAACACTGAAGCTTTCTTT
CASSPTQQQNTEAFF
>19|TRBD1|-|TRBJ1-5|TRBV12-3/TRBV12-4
TGTGCCAGCAGCCCCTCCTGGGGGACAGGGGGCGCCGGCAATCGGCCCCAGCATTTT
CASSPSWGTGGAGNRPQHF
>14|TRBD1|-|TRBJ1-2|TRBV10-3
TGTGCCAGCAGGGACAGTCGGATCCACACCGGCTACACCTTC
CASRDSRIHTGYTF
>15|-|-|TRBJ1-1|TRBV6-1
TGTGCCAGCAGTGGGGCGGGGCAGCCGAACACTGAAGCTTTCTTT
CASSGAGQPNTEAFF
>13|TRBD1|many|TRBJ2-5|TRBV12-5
TGTGCTAGTGGAACCGGACAGGGCTATATCCAGTACTTC
CASGTGQGYIQYF
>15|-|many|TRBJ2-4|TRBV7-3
TGTGCCAGCAGCTTGGTGGGGGGCCCCAAAAACATTCAGTACTTC
CASSLVGGPKNIQYF
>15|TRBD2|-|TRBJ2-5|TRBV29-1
TGCAGCGGCTGGGGGGTAGCGGGGGGACAAGAGACCCAGTACTTC
CSGWGVAGGQETQYF
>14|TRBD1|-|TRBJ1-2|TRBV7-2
TGTGCCAGCAGCTACTCCGGGACAGGGAGCGGCTACACCTTC
CASSYSGTGSGYTF
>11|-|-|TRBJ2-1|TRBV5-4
TGTGCCAGCAGCCGTAAGACGGAGCAATTCTTC
CASSRKTEQFF
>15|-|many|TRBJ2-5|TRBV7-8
TGTGCCAGCAGCTACGGCAGGGGTGTCCAAGAGACCCAGTACTTC
CASSYGRGVQETQYF
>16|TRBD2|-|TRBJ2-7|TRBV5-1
TGCGCCAGCAGCCCTACGACTAGCGGGAGTAACTACGAGCAGTACTTC
CASSPTTSGSNYEQYF
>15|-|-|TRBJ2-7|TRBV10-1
TGCGCCAGCAGCCCCGCAGGGGCGGGGAACTACGAGCAGTACTTC
CASSPAGAGNYEQYF
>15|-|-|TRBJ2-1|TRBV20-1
TGCAGTGCCGCGAATAGCGGACCCTCAGGCAATGAGCAGTTCTTC
CSAANSGPSGNEQFF
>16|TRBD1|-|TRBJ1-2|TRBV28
TGTGCCAGCAGTTTACAAGAGACAGGGGAGAACTATGGCTACACCTTC
CASSLQETGENYGYTF
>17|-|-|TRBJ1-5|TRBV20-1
TGCAGTGCTAGAGAGGTATGGGGGTCTCACAGCAATCAGCCCCAGCATTTT
CSAREVWGSHSNQPQHF
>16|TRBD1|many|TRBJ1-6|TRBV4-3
TGCGCCAGCAGCCAAGATTGGGCAGGGGGTAATTCACCCCTCCACTTT
CASSQDWAGGNSPLHF
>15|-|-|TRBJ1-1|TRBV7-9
TGTGCCAGCAACGGTGGGGTAAGAATGAACACTGAAGCTTTCTTT
CASNGGVRMNTEAFF
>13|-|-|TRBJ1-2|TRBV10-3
TGTGCCATCAGTGAGGGGGGCTGGAATGGCTACACCTTC
CAISEGGWNGYTF
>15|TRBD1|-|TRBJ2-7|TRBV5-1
TGCGCCAGCAGCTCGGGGGGACAGGGGGGTTACGAGCAGTACTTC
CASSSGGQGGYEQYF
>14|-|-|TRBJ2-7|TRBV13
TGTGCCAGCAGTAAGCCTGGTGGGTCCTACGAGCGGTACTTC
CASSKPGGSYERYF
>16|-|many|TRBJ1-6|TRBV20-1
TGCAGTGTCAGTCGTCAGTGGGATTCTGTAAATTCACCCCTCCACTTT
CSVSRQWDSVNSPLHF
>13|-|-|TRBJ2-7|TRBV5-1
TGCGCCAGCAGCTTGGGGTCTAGATCCGAGCAGTACTTC
CASSLGSRSEQYF
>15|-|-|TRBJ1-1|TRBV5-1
TGCGCCAGCAGCTTGAATCGGGGTAGGAACACTGAAGCTTTCTTT
CASSLNRGRNTEAFF
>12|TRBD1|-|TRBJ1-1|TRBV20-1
TGCAGTTCCTCACAGGGGAACGCTGAAGCTTTCTTT
CSSSQGNAEAFF
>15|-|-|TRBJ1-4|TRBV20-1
TGCAGTGCAATCCGTGGGGCAGCGGGTTTTGAAAAACTGTTTTTT
CSAIRGAAGFEKLFF
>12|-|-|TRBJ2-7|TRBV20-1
TGCAGTGCTATAAAGGGTGCCTACGAGCAGTACTTC
CSAIKGAYEQYF
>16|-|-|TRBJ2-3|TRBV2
TGTGCCAGCAGTCACCCATTGGGGGCCAGCACAGATACGCAGTATTTT
CASSHPLGASTDTQYF
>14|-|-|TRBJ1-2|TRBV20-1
TGCAGTGCTAGAGACTACGTGGCGGAATATGGCTACACCTTC
CSARDYVAEYGYTF
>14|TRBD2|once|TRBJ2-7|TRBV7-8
TGTGCCAGCAGCTTTTCTAGCGGAGCCTACGAGCAGTACTTC
CASSFSSGAYEQYF
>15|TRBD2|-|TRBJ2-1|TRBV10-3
TGTGCCATCGGGACTAGCGGGGGGATCAACAATGAGCAGTTCTTC
CAIGTSGGINNEQFF
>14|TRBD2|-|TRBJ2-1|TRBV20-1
TGCAGTGCTACTAGCGGGGGGGCCTTTTTTGAGCAGTTCTTC
CSATSGGAFFEQFF
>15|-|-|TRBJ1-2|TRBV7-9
TGTGCCAGCAGCTTAGGGGTGGCAGGGTCCTATGGCTACACCTTC
CASSLGVAGSYGYTF
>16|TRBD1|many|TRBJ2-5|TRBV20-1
TGCAGTGCCGCGAGTCCCGGGACAGGGACCCAAGAGACCCAGTACTTC
CSAASPGTGTQETQYF
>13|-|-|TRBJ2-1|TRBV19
TGTGCCAGTACGCCCAGCTCCTACAATGAGCAGTTCTTC
CASTPSSYNEQFF
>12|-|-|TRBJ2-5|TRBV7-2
TGTGCCAGCAGCTTACGCAGGAAGACCCAGTACTTC
CASSLRRKTQYF
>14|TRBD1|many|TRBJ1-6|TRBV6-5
TGTGCCAGCAGACGAGGGGGCTCTAATTCACCCCTCCACTTT
CASRRGGSNSPLHF
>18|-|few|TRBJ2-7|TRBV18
TGTGCCAGCTCACCAATAGAGGGGCCGCTTTACCTTAACTACGAGCAGTACTTC
CASSPIEGPLYLNYEQYF
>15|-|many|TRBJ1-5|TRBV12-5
TGTGCTAGTGGTTTGGACAGATTTCCCCTTCAGCCCCAGCATTTT
CASGLDRFPLQPQHF
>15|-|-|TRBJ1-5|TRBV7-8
TGTGCCAGCAGCTTAACCCCTCGTAGCAATCAGCCCCAGCATTTT
CASSLTPRSNQPQHF
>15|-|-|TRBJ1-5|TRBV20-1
TGCAGTGCTGAGCTCACAGGCTTGGGGAATCAGCCCCAGCATTTT
CSAELTGLGNQPQHF
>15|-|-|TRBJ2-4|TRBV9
TGTGCCAGCAGCGTTAGGGGGGGCAGCAAAAACATTCAGTACTTC
CASSVRGGSKNIQYF
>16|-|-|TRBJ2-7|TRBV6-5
TGTGCCAGCAGTTACTCGATAGACAGGCCAACCTACGAGCAGTACTTC
CASSYSIDRPTYEQYF
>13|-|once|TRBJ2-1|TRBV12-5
TGTGCTAGTGGTTTGGAAGGACACGGGGGGCAGTTCTTC
CASGLEGHGGQFF
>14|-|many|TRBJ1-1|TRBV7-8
TGTGCCAGCAGCTTAGTACAGGGGAACACTGAAGCTTTCTTT
CASSLVQGNTEAFF
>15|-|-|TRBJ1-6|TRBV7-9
TGTGCCAGCAGCTTGGACTTTGGAGATAATTCACCCCTCCACTTT
CASSLDFGDNSPLHF
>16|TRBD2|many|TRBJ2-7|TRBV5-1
TGCGCCAGCAGGGCTACTATGACTAGCAGTCGCTACGAGCAGTACTTC
CASRATMTSSRYEQYF
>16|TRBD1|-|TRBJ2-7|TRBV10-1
TGTGCCATCAGTGAGTACGAGACAGGGGTAGGCTACGAGCAGTACTTC
CAISEYETGVGYEQYF
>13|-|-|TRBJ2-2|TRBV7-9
TGTGCCAGCCGCAAGGGGAACACCGGGGAGCTGTTTTTT
CASRKGNTGELFF
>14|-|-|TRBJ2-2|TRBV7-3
TGTGCCAGCAGCCCCACGCGGGACACCGGGGAGCTGTTTTTT
CASSPTRDTGELFF
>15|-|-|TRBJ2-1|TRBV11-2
TGTGCCAGCAGCTTAGAGAGTACATTGGACAATGAGCAGTTCTTC
CASSLESTLDNEQFF
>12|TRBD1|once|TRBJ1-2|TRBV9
TGTGCCAGCAGCGGGCAGGGGGCTGGCTACACCTTC
CASSGQGAGYTF